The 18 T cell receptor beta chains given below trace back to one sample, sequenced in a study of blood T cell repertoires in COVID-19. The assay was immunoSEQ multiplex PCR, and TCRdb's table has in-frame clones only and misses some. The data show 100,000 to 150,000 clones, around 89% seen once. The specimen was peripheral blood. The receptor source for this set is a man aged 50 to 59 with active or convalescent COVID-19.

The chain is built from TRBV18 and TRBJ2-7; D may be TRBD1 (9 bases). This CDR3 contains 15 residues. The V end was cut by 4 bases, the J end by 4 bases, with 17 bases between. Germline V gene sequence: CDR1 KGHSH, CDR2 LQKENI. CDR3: CASSLAGQGEYEQYF. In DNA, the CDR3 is TGTGCCAGCTCACTAGCGGGACAGGGTGAATACGAGCAGTACTTC.

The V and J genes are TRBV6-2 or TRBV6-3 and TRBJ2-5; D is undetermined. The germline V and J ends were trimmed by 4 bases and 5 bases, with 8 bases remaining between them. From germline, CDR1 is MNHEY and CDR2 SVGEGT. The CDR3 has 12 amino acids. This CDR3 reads CASSFSWETQYF. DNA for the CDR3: TGTGCCAGCAGTTTCAGTTGGGAGACCCAGTACTTC.

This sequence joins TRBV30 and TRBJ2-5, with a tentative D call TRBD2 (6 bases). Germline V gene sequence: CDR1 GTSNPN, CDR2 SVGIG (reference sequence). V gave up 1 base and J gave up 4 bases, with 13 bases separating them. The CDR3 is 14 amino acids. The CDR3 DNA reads TGTGCCTGGAGTGCCGGTGGGGGGAGAGAGACCCAGTACTTC. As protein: CAWSAGGGRETQYF.

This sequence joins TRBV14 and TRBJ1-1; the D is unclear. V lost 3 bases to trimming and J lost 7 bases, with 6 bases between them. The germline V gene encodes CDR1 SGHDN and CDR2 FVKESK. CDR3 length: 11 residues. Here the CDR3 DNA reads TGTGCCAGCAGCCAGACAAATGAAGCTTTCTTT. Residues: CASSQTNEAFF. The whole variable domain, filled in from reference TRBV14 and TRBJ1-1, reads EAGVTQFPSHSVIEKGQTVTLRCDPISGHDNLYWYRRVMGKEIKFLLHFVKESKQDESGMPNNRFLAERTGGTYSTLKVQPAELEDSGVYFCASSQTNEAFFGQGTRLTVV.

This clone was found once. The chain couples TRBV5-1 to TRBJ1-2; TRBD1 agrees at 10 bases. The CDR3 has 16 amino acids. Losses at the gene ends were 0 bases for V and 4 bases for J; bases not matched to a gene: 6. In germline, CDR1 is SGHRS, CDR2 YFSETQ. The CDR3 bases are TGCGCCAGCAGCTTGGTGGGGGGACAGGGGATCTATGGCTACACCTTC. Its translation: CASSLVGGQGIYGYTF.

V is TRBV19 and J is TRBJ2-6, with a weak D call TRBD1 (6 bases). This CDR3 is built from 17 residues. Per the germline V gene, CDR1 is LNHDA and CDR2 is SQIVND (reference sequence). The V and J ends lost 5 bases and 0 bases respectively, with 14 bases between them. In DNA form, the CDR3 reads TGTGCCAGTAGTCAACAGGGTCCCAACTCTGGGGCCAACGTCCTGACTTTC. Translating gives CASSQQGPNSGANVLTF.

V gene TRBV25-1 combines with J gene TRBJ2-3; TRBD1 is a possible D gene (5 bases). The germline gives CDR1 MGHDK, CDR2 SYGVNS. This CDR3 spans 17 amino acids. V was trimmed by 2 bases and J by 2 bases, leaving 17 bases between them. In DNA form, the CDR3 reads TGTGCCAGCAGTGAACGTGGGGCAGGGTGGCACACAGATACGCAGTATTTT. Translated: CASSERGAGWHTDTQYF. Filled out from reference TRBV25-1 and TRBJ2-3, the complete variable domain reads EADIYQTPRYLVIGTGKKITLECSQTMGHDKMYWYQQDPGMELHLIHYSYGVNSTEKGDLSSESTVSRIRTEHFPLTLESARPSHTSQYLCASSERGAGWHTDTQYFGPGTRLTVL.

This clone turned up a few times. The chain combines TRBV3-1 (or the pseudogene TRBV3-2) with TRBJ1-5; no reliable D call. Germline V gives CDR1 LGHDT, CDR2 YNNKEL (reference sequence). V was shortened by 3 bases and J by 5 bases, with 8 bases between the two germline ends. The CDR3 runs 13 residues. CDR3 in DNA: TGTGCCAGCAGCCAGAAGAGATATCAGCCCCAGCATTTT. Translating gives CASSQKRYQPQHF.

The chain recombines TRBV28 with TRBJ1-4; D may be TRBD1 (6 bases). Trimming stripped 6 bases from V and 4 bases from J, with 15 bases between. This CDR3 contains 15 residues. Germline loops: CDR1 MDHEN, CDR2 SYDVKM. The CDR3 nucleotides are TGTGCCAGCAGAACTCAGGGGAGAGGTAATGAAAAACTGTTTTTT. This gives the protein CASRTQGRGNEKLFF.

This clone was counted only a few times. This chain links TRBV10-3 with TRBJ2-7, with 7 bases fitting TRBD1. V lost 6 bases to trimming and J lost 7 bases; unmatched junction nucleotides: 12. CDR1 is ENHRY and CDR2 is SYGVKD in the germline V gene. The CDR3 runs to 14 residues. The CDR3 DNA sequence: TGTGCCATCAGCAAAGGGGGCTTGTCACAAGAGCAGTACTTC. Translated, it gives CAISKGGLSQEQYF.

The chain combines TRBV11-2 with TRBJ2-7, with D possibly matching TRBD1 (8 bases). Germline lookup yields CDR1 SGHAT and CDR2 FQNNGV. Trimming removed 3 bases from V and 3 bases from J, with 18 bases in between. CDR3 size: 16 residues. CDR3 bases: TGTGCCAGCAGCTTTGAGCGGGACAGGCGATACTACGAGCAGTACTTC. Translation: CASSFERDRRYYEQYF.

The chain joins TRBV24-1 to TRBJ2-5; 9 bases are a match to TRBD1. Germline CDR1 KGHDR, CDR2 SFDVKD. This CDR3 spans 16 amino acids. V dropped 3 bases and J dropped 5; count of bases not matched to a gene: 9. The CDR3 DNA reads TGTGCCACCAGTGATGTCAACAGGGGGCTGACGGAGACCCAGTACTTC. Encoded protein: CATSDVNRGLTETQYF.

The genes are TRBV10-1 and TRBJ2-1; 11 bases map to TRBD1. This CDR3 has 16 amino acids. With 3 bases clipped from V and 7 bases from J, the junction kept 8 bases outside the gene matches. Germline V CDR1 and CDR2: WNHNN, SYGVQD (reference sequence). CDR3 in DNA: TGCGCCAGCAGTGAATACGGACAGGGGGCTCCTAATGAGCAGTTCTTC. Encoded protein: CASSEYGQGAPNEQFF.

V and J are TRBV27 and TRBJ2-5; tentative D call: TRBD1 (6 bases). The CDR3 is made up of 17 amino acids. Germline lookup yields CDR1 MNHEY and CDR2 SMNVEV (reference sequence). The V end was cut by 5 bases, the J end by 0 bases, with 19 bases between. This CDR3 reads CASSPPDRSTYQETQYF. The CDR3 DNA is TGTGCCAGCAGTCCCCCCGACAGGAGCACGTACCAAGAGACCCAGTACTTC.

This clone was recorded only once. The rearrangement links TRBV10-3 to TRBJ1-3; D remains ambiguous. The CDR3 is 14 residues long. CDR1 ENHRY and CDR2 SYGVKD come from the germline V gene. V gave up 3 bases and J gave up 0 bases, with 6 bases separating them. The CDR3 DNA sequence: TGTGCCATCAGTGATACAAACTCTGGAAACACCATATATTTT. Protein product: CAISDTNSGNTIYF.

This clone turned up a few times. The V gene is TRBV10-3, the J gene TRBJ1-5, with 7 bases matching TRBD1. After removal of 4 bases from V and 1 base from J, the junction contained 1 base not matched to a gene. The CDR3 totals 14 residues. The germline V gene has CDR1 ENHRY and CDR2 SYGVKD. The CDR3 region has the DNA TGTGCCATCAGTGGCAGGGGGAGCAATCAGCCCCAGCATTTT. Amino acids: CAISGRGSNQPQHF.

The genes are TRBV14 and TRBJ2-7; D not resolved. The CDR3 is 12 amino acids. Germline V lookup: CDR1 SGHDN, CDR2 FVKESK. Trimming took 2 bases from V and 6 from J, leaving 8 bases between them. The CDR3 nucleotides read TGTGCCAGCAGCCAAATCCCCCTCGAGCAGTACTTC. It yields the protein CASSQIPLEQYF.

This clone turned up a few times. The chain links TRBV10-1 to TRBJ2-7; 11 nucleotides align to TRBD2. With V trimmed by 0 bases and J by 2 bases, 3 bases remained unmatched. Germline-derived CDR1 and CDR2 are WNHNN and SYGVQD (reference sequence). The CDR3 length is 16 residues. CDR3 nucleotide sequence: TGCGCCAGCAGTGAGTCGGGGACTAGCGGAGCCTACGAGCAGTACTTC. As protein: CASSESGTSGAYEQYF.